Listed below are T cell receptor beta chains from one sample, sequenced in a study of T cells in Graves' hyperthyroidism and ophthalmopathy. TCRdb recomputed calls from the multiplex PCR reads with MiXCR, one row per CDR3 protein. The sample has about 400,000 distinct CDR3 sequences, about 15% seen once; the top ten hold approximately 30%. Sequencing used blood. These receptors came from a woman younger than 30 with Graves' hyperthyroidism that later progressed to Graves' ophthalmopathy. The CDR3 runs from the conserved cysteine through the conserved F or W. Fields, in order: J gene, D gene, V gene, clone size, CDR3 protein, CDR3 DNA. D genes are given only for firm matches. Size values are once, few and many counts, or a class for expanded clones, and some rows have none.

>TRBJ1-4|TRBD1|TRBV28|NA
CASSSEDRVFEKLFF
TGTGCCAGCAGTTCGGAAGACAGGGTCTTTGAAAAACTGTTTTTT
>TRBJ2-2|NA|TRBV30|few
CAWSGAGRGRTGELFF
TGTGCCTGGAGTGGAGCGGGCAGGGGCCGTACCGGGGAGCTGTTTTTT
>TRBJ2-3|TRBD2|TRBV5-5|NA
CASSVLSGLGVDTQYF
TGTGCCAGCAGCGTATTATCCGGACTAGGCGTTGATACGCAGTATTTT
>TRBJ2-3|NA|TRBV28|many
CASSFHTGSATQYF
TGTGCCAGCAGTTTCCACACAGGGTCAGCTACGCAGTATTTT
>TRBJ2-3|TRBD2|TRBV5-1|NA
CASSLGLLAGVSDTQYF
TGCGCCAGCAGCTTGGGGCTTCTAGCGGGAGTTTCGGATACGCAGTATTTT
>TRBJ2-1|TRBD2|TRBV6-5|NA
CASSYPGGDEQFF
TGTGCCAGCAGTTACCCGGGAGGAGATGAGCAGTTCTTC
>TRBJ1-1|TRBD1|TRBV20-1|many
CSASDLGTGKNTEAFF
TGCAGTGCTAGTGATCTAGGGACAGGGAAGAACACTGAAGCTTTCTTT
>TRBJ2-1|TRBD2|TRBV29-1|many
CSVVGHTSGNNEQFF
TGCAGCGTCGTGGGGCACACTAGCGGGAATAATGAGCAGTTCTTC
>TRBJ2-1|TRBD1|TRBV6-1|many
CASSQPWTGGNNEQFF
TGTGCCAGCAGCCAACCCTGGACAGGGGGTAACAATGAGCAGTTCTTC
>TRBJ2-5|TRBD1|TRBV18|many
CASSRRSGDSQETQYF
TGTGCCAGCTCACGGCGATCTGGGGACAGCCAAGAGACCCAGTACTTC
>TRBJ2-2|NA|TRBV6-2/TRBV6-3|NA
CASRQSGTGNTGELFF
TGTGCCAGCAGACAATCCGGGACTGGGAACACCGGGGAGCTGTTTTTT
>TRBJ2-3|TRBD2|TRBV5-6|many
CASSALAGTQYF
TGTGCCAGCAGCGCCCTAGCGGGAACGCAGTATTTT
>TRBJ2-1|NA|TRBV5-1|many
CASSLQVANEQFF
TGCGCCAGCAGCCTTCAGGTGGCCAATGAGCAGTTCTTC
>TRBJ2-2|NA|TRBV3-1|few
CASSSRTRGKDGELFF
TGTGCCAGCAGCTCACGGACCCGGGGGAAGGACGGGGAGCTGTTTTTT
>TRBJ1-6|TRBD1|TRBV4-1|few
CASSHGDRAENSPLHF
TGCGCCAGCAGCCATGGGGACAGGGCGGAAAATTCACCCCTCCACTTT
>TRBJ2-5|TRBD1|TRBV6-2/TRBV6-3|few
CASSRRTGGWETQYF
TGTGCCAGCAGTAGACGGACAGGGGGCTGGGAGACCCAGTACTTC
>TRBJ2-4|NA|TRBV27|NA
CASSSTAKNIQYF
TGTGCCAGCAGTTCGACGGCCAAAAACATTCAGTACTTC
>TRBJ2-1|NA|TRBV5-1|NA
CASSLVGRDPYNEQFF
TGCGCCAGCAGCTTGGTTGGCAGGGATCCCTACAATGAGCAGTTCTTC
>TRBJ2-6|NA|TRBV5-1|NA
CASSLAIQGSSGANVLTF
TGCGCCAGCAGCTTGGCCATCCAGGGAAGCTCTGGGGCCAACGTCCTGACTTTC
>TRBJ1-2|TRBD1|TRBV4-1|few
CASSQGGTGPNYGYTF
TGCGCCAGCAGCCAAGGGGGGACAGGGCCTAACTATGGCTACACCTTC
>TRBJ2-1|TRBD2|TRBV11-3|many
CASSSRWGGYNEQFF
TGTGCCAGCAGCTCCCGGTGGGGGGGATACAATGAGCAGTTCTTC
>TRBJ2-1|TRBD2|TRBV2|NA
CASSPRTSGWGNEQFF
TGTGCCAGCAGTCCAAGGACTAGCGGGTGGGGCAATGAGCAGTTCTTC
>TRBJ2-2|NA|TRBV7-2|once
CASSRLTRVGELFF
TGTGCCAGCAGCCGGCTCACTAGGGTTGGGGAGCTGTTTTTT
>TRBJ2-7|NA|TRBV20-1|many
CSASRGNEQYF
TGCAGTGCGAGCAGGGGAAACGAGCAGTACTTC
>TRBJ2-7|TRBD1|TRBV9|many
CASSPWGGQGVEQYF
TGTGCCAGCAGCCCTTGGGGGGGACAGGGCGTTGAGCAGTACTTC
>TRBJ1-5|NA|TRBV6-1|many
CASSRYREGQPQHF
TGTGCCAGCAGTCGATACAGGGAGGGTCAGCCCCAGCATTTT
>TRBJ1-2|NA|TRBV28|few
CASSTPALHYGYTF
TGTGCCAGCAGCACCCCGGCGCTTCACTATGGCTACACCTTC
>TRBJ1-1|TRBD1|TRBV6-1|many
CASNTGTGDTEAFF
TGTGCCAGCAACACCGGGACAGGGGACACTGAAGCTTTCTTT
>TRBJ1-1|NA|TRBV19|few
CASTGSRIMNTEAFF
TGTGCCAGTACTGGGTCTAGAATCATGAACACTGAAGCTTTCTTT